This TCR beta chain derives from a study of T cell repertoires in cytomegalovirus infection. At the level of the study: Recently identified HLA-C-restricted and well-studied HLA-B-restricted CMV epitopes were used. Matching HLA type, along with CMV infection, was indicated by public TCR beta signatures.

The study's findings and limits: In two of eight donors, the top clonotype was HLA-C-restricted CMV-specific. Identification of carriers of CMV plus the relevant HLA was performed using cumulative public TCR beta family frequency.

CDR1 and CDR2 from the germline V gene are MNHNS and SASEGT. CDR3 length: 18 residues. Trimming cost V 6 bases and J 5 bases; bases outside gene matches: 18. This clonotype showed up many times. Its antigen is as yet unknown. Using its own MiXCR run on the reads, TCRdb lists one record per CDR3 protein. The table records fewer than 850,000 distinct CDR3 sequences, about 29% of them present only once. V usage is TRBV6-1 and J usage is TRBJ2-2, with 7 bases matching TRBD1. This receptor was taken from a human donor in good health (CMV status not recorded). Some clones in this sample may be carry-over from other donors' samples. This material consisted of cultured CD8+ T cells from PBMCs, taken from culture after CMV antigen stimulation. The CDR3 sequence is CASSHWGSSGQITGELFF. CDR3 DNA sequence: TGTGCCAGCAGCCACTGGGGGAGCTCGGGACAGATAACCGGGGAGCTGTTTTTT.